Shown below are 23 T cell receptor beta chains from a single sample sequenced in a study of regulatory T cells in long-lasting Graves disease. Indicated time point: newly diagnosed GD, antithyroid drugs for less than 3 months. From PBMCs, RNA was extracted and then used to make the TCR library. Investigators prepared the TCR beta libraries by applying iRepertoire HTBI primers and Arm-PCR of CDR3 regions. TCRdb recomputed calls from the multiplex PCR reads with MiXCR, one row per CDR3 protein. The data show about 540,000 distinct CDR3 sequences, roughly 14% seen once. These data were also reused for a study on T cells in Graves' hyperthyroidism and ophthalmopathy.

The sample in question was peripheral blood mononuclear cells (PBMCs), obtained at new diagnosis, from a patient treated with antithyroid drugs. These receptors were collected from a young man with Graves disease.

This clonotype was counted a few times. This sequence joins TRBV29-1 and TRBJ1-1, with D unclear. The CDR3 spans 15 residues. V gave up 0 bases and J gave up 3 bases, with 14 bases separating them. Germline V gives CDR1 SQVTM, CDR2 ANQGSEA. In DNA, the CDR3 is TGCAGCGTTGAAGAAAGAGATTGGTACGACACTGAAGCTTTCTTT. It yields the protein CSVEERDWYDTEAFF.

This clonotype showed up many times. The gene calls are TRBV29-1 and TRBJ2-3; D unclear. CDR1 SQVTM and CDR2 ANQGSEA come from the germline V gene. V lost 8 bases, J lost 8 bases, and 17 bases lay in between. The CDR3 runs to 12 residues. CDR3: CSFSGPPGTQYF. CDR3 DNA: TGCAGCTTCTCGGGCCCACCGGGTACGCAGTATTTT.

This CDR3 reads CSVALAGEYNEQFF. The CDR3 DNA is TGCAGCGTAGCACTAGCGGGAGAGTATAATGAGCAGTTCTTC. The rearrangement links TRBV29-1 to TRBJ2-1; 11 bases fit TRBD2. J was trimmed by 7 bases and V by 6 bases; bases with no gene match: 8. The CDR3 runs 14 residues. Per germline, CDR1 SQVTM and CDR2 ANQGSEA.

In DNA, the CDR3 is TGTGCCAGCAGCCCAGGAGCGGGATCAATCGACGAGCAGTACTTC. As protein: CASSPGAGSIDEQYF. This sequence joins TRBV14 and TRBJ2-7; TRBD2 matches 7 bases. The V and J ends lost 4 bases and 5 bases, in that order; junction bases with no gene match: 11. CDR3 length equals 15 residues. The germline V gene encodes CDR1 SGHDN and CDR2 FVKESK.

Details on this clonotype: A much larger clone sits a single nucleotide away, making a read error possible. The rearrangement links TRBV27 to TRBJ2-5; D is perhaps TRBD1 or TRBD2 (6 bases each). This CDR3 spans 15 amino acids. The V gene's germline CDR1 is MNHEY and CDR2 SMNVEV (reference sequence). The CDR3 bases are TGTGCCAGCGGTTTAGGTTCCGGGGGCGGGGAGACCCAGTACTTC. Translated: CASGLGSGGGETQYF.

At least ten counts were recorded for this clonotype. This chain joins TRBV6-2 or TRBV6-3 and TRBJ2-1, with 9 bases aligning to TRBD1. Germline CDR1 is MNHEY and CDR2 is SVGEGT. J lost 5 bases, V lost 7 bases, and 9 bases had no gene match. This CDR3 comprises 15 residues. Written as DNA, the CDR3 is TGTGCCAGCAAGACCCCCGGGACAGGGAACAATGAGCAGTTCTTC. It translates to CASKTPGTGNNEQFF.

There are many counts of this clonotype. The chain employs TRBV20-1 and TRBJ1-2; D remains unclear. Germline V gives CDR1 DFQATT, CDR2 SNEGSKA (reference sequence). The CDR3 has 11 residues. The V end was cut by 5 bases, the J end by 4 bases, with 8 bases between. CDR3 residues: CSAPWVYGYTF. CDR3 sequence (DNA): TGCAGTGCTCCATGGGTCTATGGCTACACCTTC.

This clonotype was counted ten times or more. V and J are TRBV2 and TRBJ1-5, with unresolved D. The CDR3 extends over 15 amino acids. V was trimmed by 0 bases and J by 2 bases, leaving 8 bases between them. Germline V lookup: CDR1 SNHLY, CDR2 FYNNEI. CDR3 in DNA: TGTGCCAGCAGTGAAGCGGGAGGAGGCAATCAGCCCCAGCATTTT. Translation: CASSEAGGGNQPQHF.

This clonotype occurred many times. V and J are TRBV6-1 and TRBJ2-2; 9 bases are a match to TRBD1. Germline-derived CDR1 and CDR2 are MNHNS and SASEGT. The CDR3 covers 16 residues. The junction had 8 bases not matched to a gene; V was cut back by 6 bases and J by 3 bases. As DNA, the CDR3 is TGTGCCAGCAGGGGGGGACAGGGCCCGTACACCGGGGAGCTGTTTTTT. Translating it yields CASRGGQGPYTGELFF.

The chain carries TRBV19 and TRBJ2-7; 11 bases align to TRBD2. The CDR3 is 15 amino acids. CDR1 and CDR2 (germline): LNHDA, SQIVND (reference sequence). V lost 5 bases and J lost 3; bases outside the gene matches: 6. The CDR3 reads CASSAPSGRNYEQYF. DNA of the CDR3: TGTGCCAGTAGTGCACCTAGCGGGAGGAACTACGAGCAGTACTTC. The full variable domain, rest sourced from reference TRBV19 and TRBJ2-7, is DGGITQSPKYLFRKEGQNVTLSCEQNLNHDAMYWYRQDPGQGLRLIYYSQIVNDFQKGDIAEGYSVSREKKESFPLTVTSAQKNPTAFYLCASSAPSGRNYEQYFGPGTRLTVT.

As regards this clonotype: At one of its ends the junction is not consistent with the germline gene, which may arise from a read error. This sequence joins TRBV7-9 and TRBJ1-1, with 8 nucleotides matching TRBD1. The germline CDR1 and CDR2 sequences are SEHNR and FQNEAQ (reference sequence). There are 16 residues in the CDR3. The CDR3: CASSSTPGGLNTEVFF. The CDR3 DNA is TGTGCCAGCAGCTCCACGCCAGGGGGCCTGAACACTGAAGTTTTCTTT.

This clonotype has a handful of counts. The V and J genes are TRBV3-1 and TRBJ2-7, with 7 bases matching TRBD1. CDR1 is LGHDT and CDR2 is YNNKEL in the germline V gene (reference sequence). V was pared by 2 bases and J by 9 bases, with 10 bases of the junction left unmatched. The CDR3 loop spans 14 amino acids. CDR3 sequence reads: CASSQNRGIGWQYF. The DNA of the CDR3 is TGTGCCAGCAGCCAAAACAGGGGAATCGGATGGCAGTACTTC.

This clonotype was seen a handful of times. V usage is TRBV5-1 and J usage is TRBJ2-5, with 13 bases lining up with TRBD2. The CDR3 length is 15 residues. Germline lookup yields CDR1 SGHRS and CDR2 YFSETQ. Trimming cost V 3 bases and J 6 bases; bases outside gene matches: 5. CDR3: CASSSGLAGLKTQYF. For the CDR3, the DNA is TGCGCCAGCAGCTCGGGACTAGCGGGATTAAAGACCCAGTACTTC.

There are many counts of this clonotype. The V gene is TRBV2, the J gene TRBJ2-2; TRBD2 matches 12 bases. The CDR3 sequence is 19 residues long. Germline CDR1 and CDR2: SNHLY and FYNNEI. Trimming removed 6 bases from V and 5 bases from J; junction bases left unmatched: 16. CDR3 residues: CASRKKRLAGDPWTGELFF. The DNA of the CDR3 is TGTGCCAGCAGGAAAAAGCGACTAGCGGGAGATCCCTGGACCGGGGAGCTGTTTTTT.

This clonotype has ten or more counts. The chain employs TRBV18 and TRBJ1-2, with D maybe TRBD1 (5 bases). The CDR3 runs 16 residues. Trimming removed 1 base at V and 2 bases at J, with 14 bases between. Germline V gene lookup returns CDR1 KGHSH and CDR2 LQKENI. CDR3 protein: CASSPLTAGRNYGYTF. The CDR3 DNA is TGTGCCAGCTCACCACTTACGGCAGGGAGAAACTATGGCTACACCTTC.

A word on this clonotype: Being one base from a much bigger clone, this may be a read error. V and J are TRBV10-3 and TRBJ1-1; D perhaps matches TRBD1 (5 bases). CDR1 and CDR2 from the germline V gene are ENHRY and SYGVKD. V was pared by 5 bases and J by 3 bases, with 13 bases between. The CDR3 sequence is 14 residues long. This CDR3 is CAISRGSRDTEAFF. The CDR3 bases are TGTGCCATCAGTAGGGGTTCAAGGGACACTGAAGCTTTCTTT.

This clonotype was counted at least ten times. The V call is TRBV12-3 or TRBV12-4, the J call TRBJ2-7; 7 bases align to TRBD2. The CDR3 consists of 14 residues. V dropped 7 bases and J dropped 0; count of bases not matched to a gene: 6. The CDR3 DNA sequence: TGTGCCAGCAAGGCTAGCGGAAACTCCTACGAGCAGTACTTC. It specifies CASKASGNSYEQYF.

This clonotype was seen ten or more times. The chain has TRBV6-2 or TRBV6-3 and TRBJ2-5, with D perhaps matching TRBD1 or TRBD2 (5 bases each). CDR1 MNHEY and CDR2 SVGEGT come from the germline V gene. CDR3 length equals 15 residues. Trimming took off 4 bases at V and 0 bases at J, with 12 bases between the two ends. CDR3: CASSSDRGYQETQYF. The CDR3 DNA is TGTGCCAGCAGTTCCGACAGAGGGTACCAAGAGACCCAGTACTTC.

The table lists this clonotype with a few counts. V usage is TRBV28 and J usage is TRBJ2-5, with 8 nucleotides matching TRBD2. The CDR3 is 12 amino acids. The germline V gene encodes CDR1 MDHEN and CDR2 SYDVKM. V lost 10 bases, J lost 1 base, and 2 bases stayed unmatched. CDR3 region: CATGGGQETQYF. In nucleotides, the CDR3 is TGTGCCACCGGGGGGGGCCAAGAGACCCAGTACTTC.

The sample holds a few counts of this clonotype. The chain recombines TRBV5-6 with TRBJ2-2; 11 positions match TRBD2. The CDR3 contains 16 residues. V trimming: 5 bases; J trimming: 2 bases; junction bases outside the gene matches: 5. The germline gives CDR1 SGHDT, CDR2 YYEEEE. CDR3: CASRTGLAVNTGELFF. CDR3 bases: TGTGCCAGCAGAACGGGACTAGCGGTTAACACCGGGGAGCTGTTTTTT.

V and J are TRBV10-1 and TRBJ2-5; D remains ambiguous. Trimming left V 11 bases short and J 3 bases short, with 7 bases between. Germline V gene data show CDR1 as WNHNN and CDR2 as SYGVQD (reference sequence). This CDR3 contains 10 residues. CDR3 protein: CAGEEETQYF. The CDR3 region has the DNA TGCGCCGGCGAGGAAGAGACCCAGTACTTC.

This chain connects TRBV5-6 to TRBJ2-1; D not certain. This CDR3 is 11 amino acids long. Germline V gene data show CDR1 as SGHDT and CDR2 as YYEEEE. Trimming took 2 bases from V and 10 from J, leaving 7 bases between them. CDR3 region: CASSFQVEQFF. In DNA form, the CDR3 reads TGTGCCAGCAGCTTCCAAGTAGAGCAGTTCTTC.

This clonotype was picked up many times. The chain joins TRBV20-1 to TRBJ2-2; D is ambiguous. V lost 2 bases and J 2 bases, leaving 9 bases between the germline ends. Germline V lookup: CDR1 DFQATT, CDR2 SNEGSKA (reference sequence). This CDR3 is 14 amino acids long. The CDR3 region has the DNA TGCAGTGCTAGAAGGGAATTCAACACCGGGGAGCTGTTTTTT. As protein: CSARREFNTGELFF.